This entry lists 8 T cell receptor beta chains sequenced from one sample in a study of blood T cell repertoires in COVID-19. Only in-frame clones appear in the TCRdb table, and some are missing; sequencing was by immunoSEQ multiplex PCR. The profile shows a few hundred thousand clones, around 89% of them singletons. Sample: peripheral blood. The receptors shown here come from a man under 40 with acute or convalescent COVID-19.

This clone was seen just once. The rearrangement links TRBV6-4 to TRBJ1-5, with D unclear. Germline-derived CDR1 and CDR2 are MRHNA and SNTAGT. The CDR3 has 15 amino acids. Trimming removed 2 bases at V and 0 bases at J, with 8 bases between. CDR3 region: CASSDTRHSNQPQHF. DNA of the CDR3: TGTGCCAGCAGTGACACCAGACATAGCAATCAGCCCCAGCATTTT.

The chain links TRBV5-5 to TRBJ1-1; 8 bases are shared with TRBD1. CDR3 size: 15 residues. Germline V gene sequence: CDR1 SGHKS, CDR2 YYEKEE (reference sequence). V shed 1 base, J shed 5 bases, and the junction held 7 bases outside the gene matches. The CDR3 DNA sequence: TGTGCCAGCAGCTTGCTGGGACAGGCGAGGACTGAAGCTTTCTTT. Protein sequence: CASSLLGQARTEAFF.

This chain uses TRBV28 with TRBJ2-3; 15 bases are a match to TRBD2. This CDR3 has 18 residues. Germline-derived CDR1 and CDR2 are MDHEN and SYDVKM. J lost 2 bases, V lost 6 bases, and 9 bases had no gene match. The CDR3 nucleotides read TGTGCCAGCAGGCCGGGACTAGCGGGGGGTAAGACCACAGATACGCAGTATTTT. Its protein product is CASRPGLAGGKTTDTQYF.

This clone was found once. V gene TRBV11-2 combines with J gene TRBJ1-5, with 7 positions matching TRBD1. The germline gives CDR1 SGHAT, CDR2 FQNNGV. CDR3 size: 17 residues. The V segment lost 5 bases and the J segment 0 bases; nucleotides outside the gene matches: 10. The CDR3 protein is CASSLRTGGYSNQPQHF. The DNA for the CDR3 is TGTGCCAGCAGCCTTAGGACAGGCGGATATAGCAATCAGCCCCAGCATTTT.

J is TRBJ1-5 and V is TRBV7-9; the D is unclear. The CDR3 contains 17 residues. Germline CDR1 and CDR2: SEHNR and FQNEAQ (reference sequence). The germline V and J ends were trimmed by 0 bases and 2 bases, with 14 bases remaining between them. CDR3 amino acids: CASSLAHLGKGNQPQHF. The CDR3 region has the DNA TGTGCCAGCAGCTTAGCCCACTTGGGCAAGGGCAATCAGCCCCAGCATTTT.

The chain has TRBV19 and TRBJ2-1, with D perhaps matching TRBD2 (7 bases). V lost 2 bases and J 2 bases, leaving 22 bases between the germline ends. The germline V gene has CDR1 LNHDA and CDR2 SQIVND (reference sequence). This CDR3 spans 19 amino acids. In DNA form, the CDR3 reads TGTGCCAGTAGTATATTGCCCAGCCTAAGCGGGGACACCTACAATGAGCAGTTCTTC. Translation: CASSILPSLSGDTYNEQFF.

This chain joins TRBV20-1 and TRBJ1-1, with D hard to call. The CDR3 totals 13 residues. Trimming shortened V by 3 bases and J by 2 bases, and 10 bases separated the two germline ends. The germline V gene encodes CDR1 DFQATT and CDR2 SNEGSKA (reference sequence). CDR3 coding DNA: TGCAGTGCTAGTACCGGGAGCAACACTGAAGCTTTCTTT. Encoded protein: CSASTGSNTEAFF.

The rearrangement uses TRBV5-1 and TRBJ2-5; D may be TRBD2 (6 bases). The CDR3 is made up of 15 amino acids. Germline assignment: CDR1 SGHRS and CDR2 YFSETQ. V lost 4 bases and J lost 4, with 17 bases in between. CDR3 residues: CASSKEPGARETQYF. In DNA form, the CDR3 reads TGCGCCAGCAGCAAAGAGCCGGGAGCGCGAGAGACCCAGTACTTC.